Listed below are T cell receptor beta chains from one sample, sequenced in a study of OX40 agonist ivuxolimab in advanced cancers. Some clones are missing from TCRdb's copy, which holds only in-frame ones; the method was immunoSEQ multiplex PCR. Seen here are about 150,000 clones, 93% observed once, and the top ten hold approximately 0.93%. Sample: CD4+ or CD8+ T cells sorted from blood, taken in a trial of the OX40 agonist ivuxolimab. Source of these receptors: an adult with an advanced solid tumor such as melanoma, head and neck, liver or kidney cancer. CDR3s include the opening cysteine and the closing phenylalanine or tryptophan. D genes are given only for firm matches. Where a row states a size, it is once, few, many or the class of an expanded clone; other rows omit it.

>NA|NA|TRBV28|TRBJ1-4
TGTGCCAGCAGTTTAGCAGGTTCCGATAGACGATTTTTT
CASSLAGSDRRFF
>NA|NA|TRBV5-1|TRBJ1-4
TGCGCCAGCAGCCCGACAGCTACTAATGAAAAACTGTTTTTT
CASSPTATNEKLFF
>NA|NA|TRBV7-2|TRBJ2-3
TGTGCCAGCAGCTTAGAAGTGGTCACAGATACGCAGTATTTT
CASSLEVVTDTQYF
>NA|TRBD1|TRBV10-1|TRBJ2-7
TGCGCCAGCCAGAAGGGGACAGCCAACTACGAGCAGTACTTC
CASQKGTANYEQYF
>NA|NA|TRBV7-7|TRBJ1-1
TGTGCCAGCAGCTTAGCGGAGAACACTGAAGCTTTCTTT
CASSLAENTEAFF
>NA|NA|TRBV6-5|TRBJ1-3
TGTGCCAGCAGTTACTCCACTAACTCTGGAAACACCATATATTTT
CASSYSTNSGNTIYF
>NA|NA|TRBV29-1|TRBJ2-3
TGCAGCGTTGAAGTAGGGTTGGGCACAGATACGCAGTATTTT
CSVEVGLGTDTQYF
>few|TRBD1|TRBV18|TRBJ1-5
TGTGCCAGCTCGGAACAGGGGATTGATCAGCCCCAGCATTTT
CASSEQGIDQPQHF
>NA|TRBD2|TRBV2|TRBJ2-1
TGTGCCCCTACACCGCCTAGCGGGAGGGGGTATGAGCAGTTCTTC
CAPTPPSGRGYEQFF
>once|TRBD1|TRBV6-6|TRBJ1-5
TGTGCCAGCAGCATAGAACAGGGGGCGGCGAATCAGCCCCAGCATTTT
CASSIEQGAANQPQHF
>once|NA|TRBV19|TRBJ1-5
TGTGCCAGTACGCGGCTTTCGGCGGGACGCGATCAGCCCCAGCATTTT
CASTRLSAGRDQPQHF
>NA|NA|TRBV4-2|TRBJ1-6
TGTGCCAGCAGTTCTAGGACGGAGAGCTCCTATAATTCACCCCTCCACTTT
CASSSRTESSYNSPLHF
>NA|NA|TRBV11-3|TRBJ2-1
TGTGCCAGCAGCTTAAGTCGGTACAATGAGCAGTTCTTC
CASSLSRYNEQFF
>NA|NA|TRBV7-2|TRBJ1-5
TGTGCCAGCAGCCCTAGGGGGAGGGGGAATCAGCCCCAGCATTTT
CASSPRGRGNQPQHF
>NA|NA|TRBV18|TRBJ2-5
TGTGCCAGCTCACCACCATCGGGGGAGACCAGCCCGTACTTC
CASSPPSGETSPYF
>NA|NA|TRBV9|TRBJ2-2
TGTGCCAGCAGCGTAGTTTCGTGGGGCCCCGGGTCCGGGGAGCTGTTTTTT
CASSVVSWGPGSGELFF
>NA|NA|TRBV5-4|TRBJ2-3
TGTGCCAGCAGCTCAAAGGGGGACACAGATACGCAGTATTTT
CASSSKGDTDTQYF
>NA|TRBD1|TRBV27|TRBJ1-2
TGTGCCAGCAGTTTTGACAGGGGCCTTATGTACTATGGCTACACCTTC
CASSFDRGLMYYGYTF
>NA|NA|TRBV18|TRBJ2-7
TGTGCCAGCTCACCACCATCGGGGGAGACCAGCCCGTACTTC
CASSPPSGETSPYF
>NA|NA|TRBV6-6|TRBJ1-3
TGTGCCAGCAGTTTCTCGGGGAAAGCTGGAAACACCATATATTTT
CASSFSGKAGNTIYF
>NA|TRBD1|TRBV7-2|TRBJ2-3
TGTGCCAGCAGCTTAGGGGGACAGGGGAGCACAGATACGCAGTATTTT
CASSLGGQGSTDTQYF
>few|NA|TRBV18|TRBJ1-1
TGTGCCAGCCTTTCTGGGACATTGAACACTGAAGCTTTCTTT
CASLSGTLNTEAFF
>NA|NA|TRBV7-6|TRBJ1-4
TGTGCCAGCAGCCCCCGTAGGGGAGGGGAAAAACTGTTTTTT
CASSPRRGGEKLFF